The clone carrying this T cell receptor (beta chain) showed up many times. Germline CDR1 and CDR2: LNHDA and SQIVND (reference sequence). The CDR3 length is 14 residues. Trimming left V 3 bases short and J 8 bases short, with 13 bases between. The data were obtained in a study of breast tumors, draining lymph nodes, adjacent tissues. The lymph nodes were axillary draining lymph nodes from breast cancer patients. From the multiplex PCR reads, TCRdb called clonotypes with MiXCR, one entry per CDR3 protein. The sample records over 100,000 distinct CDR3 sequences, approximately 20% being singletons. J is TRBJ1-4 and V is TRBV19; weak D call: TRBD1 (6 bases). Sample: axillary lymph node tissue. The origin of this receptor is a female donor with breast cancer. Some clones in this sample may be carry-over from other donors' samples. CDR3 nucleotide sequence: TGTGCCAGTAGTATCCAGGGGAACGGGGAAAAACTGTTTTTT. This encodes CASSIQGNGEKLFF.